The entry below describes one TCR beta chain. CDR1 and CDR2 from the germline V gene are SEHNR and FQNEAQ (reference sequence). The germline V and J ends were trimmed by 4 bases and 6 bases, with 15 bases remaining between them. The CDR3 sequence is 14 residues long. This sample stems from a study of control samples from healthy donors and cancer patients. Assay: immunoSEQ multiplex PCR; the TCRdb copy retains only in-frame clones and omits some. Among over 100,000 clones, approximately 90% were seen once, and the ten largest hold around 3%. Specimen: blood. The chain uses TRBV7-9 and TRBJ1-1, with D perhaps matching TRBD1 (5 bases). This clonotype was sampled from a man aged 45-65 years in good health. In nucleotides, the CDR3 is TGTGCCAGCAGCTCCTCCGGGGGTTCCGCTGAAGCTTTCTTT. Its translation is CASSSSGGSAEAFF.